This entry features one T cell receptor (beta chain) sequence. This clone turned up a few times. Its antigen is not yet known. No base-level quality is on record; no much larger clone is a single base apart. This sample stems from a study of cytomegalovirus exposure and HLA in healthy donors (dated 2017 in TCRdb). Describing the broader study: An earlier analysis of several hundred of the donors reported approximately 300 Gb of sequence data and around 120 million unique TCR beta sequences obtained from roughly 170 million T cells. Across around 400 genotyped donors of the cohort, an average of approximately 240,000 unique TCR beta nucleotide sequences per donor were sequenced, and around 19% of those sequences were non-productive. An early release that covered roughly 600 HLA-typed donors contained approximately 300 gigabases of sequencing data and 75 million to 100 million unique TCR sequences. Every repertoire in the discovery cohort had been generated on one and the same sequencing platform. A later genetic analysis took genome-wide SNP genotypes for about 55% of the 666 donors and used that subset as a discovery cohort. Class I and class II HLA loci were covered by the typing at four-digit resolution. The number of typed donors differed by locus: about 620-630 for A, B, C, DRB1 and DQB1; some 500 for DQA1; over 600 for DPA1; and about 470 for DPB1. Rather than drawing on any new phenotypic data, the later analysis identified candidate immune exposures from TCR beta sequences and the way those sequences occurred across donors. Among the roughly 400 genotyped donors, around 79% belonged to the genetic ancestry cluster associated with self-reported Caucasian donors. To predict cytomegalovirus infection status, the study brought together high-throughput TCR immunosequencing, statistical association of individual TCRs with disease status, and machine learning. Donor age, sex, ethnicity and CMV serostatus were compiled together with the repertoire data. To study patterns of TCR occurrence, a later analysis re-analyzed previously published TCR beta repertoires from more than 550 donors and added high-resolution HLA genotyping. The study was designed to test whether signatures of past pathogen exposure could be identified by cataloging public T cell receptors. An earlier analysis of 500 to 650 of the donors applied high-throughput TCR beta sequencing to assess whether each TCR beta V gene segment acted as functional or pseudogenic. The T cell repertoires of some 670 subjects were profiled by immunosequencing and related to cytomegalovirus serostatus. A handful of DR-DQ haplotypes were handled as single units for association and clustering because linkage in the cohort was strong. A separate validation cohort of 100 to 150 different subjects was used in addition to the 666-subject first cohort. The full study reports these points: A further reported finding was that TCR beta sequences accurately predicted the HLA-A and HLA-B alleles for most subjects in the first cohort. According to a later analysis, parvovirus B19, influenza, CMV and Epstein-Barr virus appeared linked to several top co-occurrence clusters. According to a later analysis, TCR association rates differed among HLA loci, with DRB1 alleles showing the most associated TCRs and HLA-C alleles showing the fewest. V-gene and J-gene trimming of TCR beta chains was associated with a missense DCLRE1C variant in a later genetic analysis, and the association was replicated in an independent cohort. Correlated functional status among segregating V segments might reflect linkage disequilibrium, but an unknown experimental factor could not be ruled out. In a later analysis, HLA-associated TCR beta chains showed more clonal expansion and lower generation probabilities than non-associated chains that were equally common. Roughly uniform sequencing depth across donors was assumed in presence/absence analyses, although this assumption may not hold. Most CMV-associated TCR beta chains appeared to be HLA-restricted in a later analysis, and the HLA associations seemed to be driven largely by CMV exposure. A later analysis associated 15,000 or so TCR beta sequences with specific HLA alleles at a false discovery rate of 0.05. Because some donors lacked HLA typing at each locus, the association tests relied only on the typed subset. CMV serostatus was the only immune exposure information available for the cohort. In vitro tests confirmed that three of the cytomegalovirus-associated TCR beta chains recognize cytomegalovirus antigens. When HLA alleles, especially DR and DQ, strongly co-occurred, TCR associations were difficult to assign to individual alleles. In this cohort, only TCR beta chains were sequenced, and detectable features were limited by the absence of alpha or paired-chain data. About 15 rarely observed V segments, including chromosome 9 orphons, were excluded from the earlier analysis of a few hundred of the donors because counts were too low. A cluster of highly shared sequence variants was judged likely to represent a technical artifact of the sequencing pipeline. Cytomegalovirus status was reported to be diagnosed by the classifier with high specificity and sensitivity in both the original and validation cohorts. Most TCR sequences were seen in very few donors, while some public TCRs were found in many individuals. In a later genetic analysis, fewer N-insertions in productive TCRs were reported among donors in an Asian-associated ancestry cluster than the roughly 700-donor mean. The study gave a list of 150 to 200 TCR beta chains associated with cytomegalovirus. An earlier analysis of approximately 600 of the donors showed that most TCR beta V segments appeared in productive rearrangements either about 87% or about 30% of the time, which broadly matched IMGT annotations. The authors suggested that the approach could potentially be extended to other disease states and immunological phenotypes.

The library was made by the immunoSEQ multiplex PCR assay. For the multiplex PCR, a mixture combining 60 forward primers for TCR Vbeta segments and 13 reverse primers for TCR Jbeta segments was used. A multiplex PCR assay on genomic DNA amplified the CDR3 region of rearranged TCR beta genes. The Illumina HiSeq System was used to sequence the amplified TCR beta libraries as 87-base-pair reads. Turning to the authors' computational methods: Across the 700 or so repertoires, a later analysis counted 75 million to 90 million unique TCR beta chains, around 11 million of which were shared by at least two donors. A nearest-neighbor algorithm error-corrected the raw reads and collapsed the reads into unique sequences, merging closely related sequences to remove PCR and sequencing errors. Alignment of CDR3 sequences to IMGT reference sequences was used to assign V, D and J gene segments. For a sequence to be retained, a match of at least six nucleotides to both a V gene segment and a J gene segment was required. A rearrangement was called productive if the CDR3 had no stop codons and remained in frame with V and J, and every other rearrangement was called non-productive. Following IMGT convention, CDR3 was defined as the stretch from the second conserved V-encoded cysteine to the conserved J-encoded phenylalanine. The earlier analysis of roughly 590 of the donors excluded any sequence lacking an unambiguous match to a single V gene segment. In an earlier analysis of approximately 590 of the donors, V segments were called functional above 56.7% productive rearrangements and were called segregating when the between-donor standard deviation exceeded 5%. A statistical classification framework was built to diagnose cytomegalovirus status from the catalog of TCR beta chain sequences. In a later analysis, TCR nucleotide sequences were compared against IMGT/GENE-DB human TR gene sequences so that V and J genes could be assigned. The TCRdist pipeline was used in a later analysis to assign CDR3 sequences and most-parsimonious VDJ recombination scenarios. A later analysis defined each TCR beta chain by its CDR3 amino acid sequence plus V-gene family, and excluded reads lacking a unique V-gene family. In a later analysis, 500 to 700 highly shared, low-generation-probability nucleotide sequences were removed to address suspected cross-contamination and a sequencing artifact. A later analysis calculated a clonal expansion index for each public chain from normalized within-repertoire ranks of inferred template counts. Generation probabilities in a later analysis came from a VDJ recombination model fitted to out-of-frame rearrangements, and those results were checked against IGoR. A later analysis scored TCR-TCR, TCR-HLA and TCR-CMV co-occurrence with hypergeometric tests, applying a repertoire-size bias correction to TCR pairs. A later analysis estimated false discovery rates by permuting HLA or CMV assignments 20 times. In a later analysis, co-occurring TCRs were grouped with DBSCAN, and TCRdist sequence similarity was added when clustering was performed within HLA-allele-positive subsets. Repertoires with fewer than 30,000 or more than 120,000 public chains were left out of co-occurrence clustering, as were five repertoires with anomalous nucleotide sharing. As stored in TCRdb, this immuneACCESS dataset retains in-frame rearrangements with V and J assigned. A fraction of the clones does not appear; measured against another copy, unresolved V genes explain less than half of the discrepancy, and the remainder lacks a known reason. The V and J calls and clone size come from that table; D and trimming were worked out from the DNA. The sample table contains about 130,000 clones; only one count was recorded for over 60% of them. Over 4% of the sample belongs to the ten largest clones.

In total, more than 500 healthy bone marrow donors made up the cohort. All cohort members were sampled while nominally healthy, although unrecorded immune exposures were likely present. The donor tested CMV seropositive and was one of the 289 seropositive cohort members. Every donor gave a peripheral blood sample, and the peripheral blood mononuclear cells from that sample were used for TCR beta sequencing. The Qiagen DNeasy Blood Extraction Kit was used to extract genomic DNA from the blood cell samples. This sequence was found in a man aged 55 to 70 in good health and CMV-seropositive. What was sequenced was PBMCs.

The base sequence is TGCAGCGCTGCACAGGAGACCACGAACACCGGGGAGCTGTTTTTT. Translated, this is CSAAQETTNTGELFF. The chain employs TRBV29-1 and TRBJ2-2, with TRBD1 tentatively as D gene (5 bases match). The germline V gene gives CDR1 as SQVTM and CDR2 as ANQGSEA. Counted from cysteine to phenylalanine, this CDR3 has 15 amino acids. This entry keeps only the CDR3 DNA: 45 bases, framed from base 1. The junction carries 15 bases between V and J, which are trimmed by 7 bases and 0 bases respectively.